This T cell receptor beta chain comes out of a study of identifying expanded T cells in peripheral blood. Study-wide points: Clone count variance between roughly 2-week samples rose with total template count. Differentially abundant clones: around 1.2 between replicates, 15 to 17 at around 14 days, over 18 at four.

To note about this clone: Antigen unknown.

The CDR3 runs 15 residues. CDR1 and CDR2 (germline): SQVTM, ANQGSEA. The germline V and J ends were trimmed by 6 bases and 5 bases, with 22 bases remaining between them. Collection occurred without any documented infections or immune events in donors. Clones were sequenced by immunoSEQ multiplex PCR, and TCRdb holds only the in-frame ones, with some missing. The sample yields 70,000 to 100,000 clones, approximately 90% seen once. Material: blood. The chain employs TRBV29-1 and TRBJ1-1; a possible D gene is TRBD1 (6 bases). The TCR originated in a person aged 18-70 years in good health. DNA of the CDR3: TGCAGCGTCCCTCCCGAGGGGGGGTTTAGGACTGAAGCTTTCTTT. Residues: CSVPPEGGFRTEAFF. Full variable domain (remainder filled in from reference TRBV29-1 and TRBJ1-1): SAVISQKPSRDICQRGTSLTIQCQVDSQVTMMFWYRQQPGQSLTLIATANQGSEATYESGFVIDKFPISRPNLTFSTLTVSNMSPEDSSIYLCSVPPEGGFRTEAFFGQGTRLTVV.